This T cell receptor (beta chain) was observed in a study of response to subunit inactivated influenza vaccine (dated 2018 in TCRdb). Turning to the overall study: Deep quantitative T cell receptor repertoire profiling was used in the study to track responses to a trivalent subunit inactivated influenza vaccine. Overall results and qualifications from the work: According to the authors, only a limited number of new T cells may be recruited by each seasonal influenza vaccination.

Library generation was performed with RT-PCR. The sequencing machine was an Illumina HiSeq 2500. In-frame beta chains were kept once TCRdb had trimmed the public reads at Q25 with fastp and called clones with MiXCR. Every entry covers one CDR3 protein and lists the most common genes and DNA from its rows. This sample has about 160,000 distinct CDR3 sequences in its table, and about 10% of those were observed once. The ten largest clonotypes hold roughly a third of the sample. The sample holds many counts of this clonotype. What antigen it recognizes has not been identified. No quality values exist for individual bases; no much larger clone is one base distant. From the germline V gene (reference sequence), CDR1 is LGHDT and CDR2 is YNNKEL. Including cysteine and phenylalanine, the CDR3 has 17 amino acids. The only DNA kept is the CDR3, 51 bases in frame from the first base. V is cut by 0 bases and J by 2 bases, and the space between the germline ends is 14 bases.

Sequencing was performed on CD8+ T cells sorted from PBMCs, taken about 23 months after vaccination. The chain is made from TRBV3-1 and TRBJ2-1, with TRBD1 tentatively as D gene (6 bases match). This sequence was found in a man between 50 and 75 years old who received an inactivated influenza vaccine. Donor details come from another sample of the same person, matched by shared clones. For the CDR3, the sequence is CASSQDGPGVTYNEQFF. The nucleotide sequence is given as TGTGCCAGCAGCCAAGATGGTCCAGGGGTTACCTACAATGAGCAGTTCTTC.